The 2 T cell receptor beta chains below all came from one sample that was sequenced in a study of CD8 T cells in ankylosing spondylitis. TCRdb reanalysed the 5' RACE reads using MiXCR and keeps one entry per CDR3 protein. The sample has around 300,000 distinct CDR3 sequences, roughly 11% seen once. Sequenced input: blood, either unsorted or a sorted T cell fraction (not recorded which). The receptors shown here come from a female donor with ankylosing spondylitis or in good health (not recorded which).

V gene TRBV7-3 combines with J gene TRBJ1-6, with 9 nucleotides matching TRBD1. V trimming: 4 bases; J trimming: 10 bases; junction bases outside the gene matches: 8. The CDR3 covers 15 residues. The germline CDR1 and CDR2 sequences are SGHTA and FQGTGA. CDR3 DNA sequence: TGTGCCAGCAGCTCCGGGACAGGGAAGGAGTCACCCCTCCACTTT. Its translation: CASSSGTGKESPLHF. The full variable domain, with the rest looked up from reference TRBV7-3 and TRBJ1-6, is GAGVSQTPSNKVTEKGKYVELRCDPISGHTALYWYRQSLGQGPEFLIYFQGTGAADDSGLPNDRFFAVRPEGSVSTLKIQRTERGDSAVYLCASSSGTGKESPLHFGNGTRLTVT.

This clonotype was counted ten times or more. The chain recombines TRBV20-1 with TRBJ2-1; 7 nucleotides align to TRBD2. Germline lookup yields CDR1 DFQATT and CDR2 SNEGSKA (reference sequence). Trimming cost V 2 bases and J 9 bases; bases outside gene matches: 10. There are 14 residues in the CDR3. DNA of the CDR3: TGCAGTGCTAGATCCAGCGGGAAGGGTGGTGAGCAGTTCTTC. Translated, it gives CSARSSGKGGEQFF.